The text below deals with one T cell receptor (beta chain). Antigen unknown. This specimen belongs to a study of glioma-infiltrating T cells after dendritic cell vaccination. Overall study context: Glioblastoma patients came from Phase I and II dendritic cell vaccination trials. The vaccine used monocyte-derived dendritic cells pulsed overnight with autologous tumor lysate. Study-wide results and limits: Complete blood and tumor specimen sets were limited to few patients.

The assay was immunoSEQ multiplex PCR, and TCRdb's table has in-frame clones only and misses some. Counted here are roughly 80,000 clones, around 87% occurring once; the ten biggest clones make up 2% to 2.5%. Germline CDR1 and CDR2: SEHNR and FQNEAQ (reference sequence). CDR3 length: 15 residues. V was clipped by 3 bases and J by 0 bases; unmatched bases: 3. Time point denoted: after dendritic cell vaccination, including at tumor progression/relapse. Sequenced here: blood, sampled after dendritic cell vaccination. This receptor was obtained from a human donor with glioblastoma. V and J are TRBV7-9 and TRBJ2-3; 7 bases fit TRBD1. The CDR3, as DNA: TGTGCCAGCAGCTTTCGACAGGGTAGCACAGATACGCAGTATTTT. The encoded protein is CASSFRQGSTDTQYF.